The 30 T cell receptor beta chains presented below share a single source sample, sequenced in a study of cytomegalovirus exposure and HLA in healthy donors. The PCR contained 60 Vbeta and 13 Jbeta primers. The assay was immunoSEQ multiplex PCR, and TCRdb's table has in-frame clones only and misses some. The sample shows 110,000 to 150,000 clones, 80% to 90% of them seen only once. Sequencing was performed on PBMCs. The receptors were sampled from a woman in her thirties or forties in good health and CMV-seropositive.

The chain employs TRBV25-1 and TRBJ2-1; D unclear. Germline V gene lookup returns CDR1 MGHDK and CDR2 SYGVNS. The CDR3 has 17 residues. The V end lost 6 bases, the J end lost 4 bases, and 22 bases lay between the germline ends. Here the CDR3 reads CASRASTQHPRYNEQFF. CDR3 sequence (DNA): TGTGCCAGCAGAGCCTCCACACAGCACCCCAGATACAATGAGCAGTTCTTC.

The chain is built from TRBV28 and TRBJ1-2; 10 nucleotides agree with TRBD1. Germline trimming cut 3 bases from V and 4 bases from J; bases unmatched to any gene: 2. The CDR3 has 14 amino acids. The germline V gene has CDR1 MDHEN and CDR2 SYDVKM. The CDR3 reads CASSFGTGVYGYTF. In DNA, the CDR3 is TGTGCCAGCAGTTTTGGGACAGGGGTCTATGGCTACACCTTC.

This rearrangement joins TRBV2 to TRBJ2-7; D gene uncertain. The CDR3 is 11 amino acids. Germline V gene lookup returns CDR1 SNHLY and CDR2 FYNNEI. Between the trimmed V and J ends, which lost 4 bases and 3 bases, there was a span of 4 bases. CDR3 loop: CASSAHYEQYF. The CDR3 region has the DNA TGTGCCAGCAGTGCCCACTACGAGCAGTACTTC.

This rearrangement joins TRBV19 to TRBJ2-5, with D uncertain. CDR3 length: 12 residues. V was clipped by 8 bases and J by 5 bases, with 12 bases between them. Germline V gene lookup returns CDR1 LNHDA and CDR2 SQIVND (reference sequence). In nucleotides, the CDR3 is TGTGCCAGTGCGGCCCAAACGGAGACCCAGTACTTC. This encodes CASAAQTETQYF.

The V call is TRBV7-7, the J call TRBJ1-6; D is perhaps TRBD1 (5 bases). CDR1 is SSHAT, CDR2 FNYEAQ, per germline (reference sequence). This CDR3 has 17 amino acids. V lost 1 base and J 5 bases, leaving 15 bases between the germline ends. The chain's CDR3 is CASSLVLARVDNSPLHF. The DNA for the CDR3 is TGTGCCAGCAGCTTAGTCCTGGCCAGGGTCGATAATTCACCCCTCCACTTT.

A remark on this clone: An end of the junction differs from the germline gene, which may be a read error. V gene TRBV6-1 combines with J gene TRBJ2-7, with TRBD2 identical over 10 bases. The CDR3 length is 14 residues. Germline CDR1 MNHNS, CDR2 SASEGT. The CDR3 DNA is TGTGCCAGCTGTAGGCTAGCGGGAGACTACGAGCAGCACTTC. Translated, it gives CASCRLAGDYEQHF.

The V and J genes are TRBV25-1 and TRBJ1-4, with a weak D call TRBD1 (6 bases). Germline lookup yields CDR1 MGHDK and CDR2 SYGVNS. Trimming pared 5 bases from V and 7 bases from J, leaving 17 bases between. CDR3 length: 15 residues. The CDR3 bases are TGTGCCAGCAGTTCCGGGGGGGGGCATGGTGAAAAACTGTTTTTT. It encodes CASSSGGGHGEKLFF. The full variable domain, its missing parts supplied by reference TRBV25-1 and TRBJ1-4, is EADIYQTPRYLVIGTGKKITLECSQTMGHDKMYWYQQDPGMELHLIHYSYGVNSTEKGDLSSESTVSRIRTEHFPLTLESARPSHTSQYLCASSSGGGHGEKLFFGSGTQLSVL.

The V gene is TRBV2, the J gene TRBJ2-1, with TRBD2 identical over 11 bases. Germline CDR1 reads SNHLY; CDR2 reads FYNNEI. The CDR3 covers 17 residues. V was pared by 5 bases and J by 6 bases, with 12 bases of the junction left unmatched. DNA of the CDR3: TGTGCCAGCAGTCCCTCCATTCTAGCGGGGGGCCCCAATGAGCAGTTCTTC. This codes for CASSPSILAGGPNEQFF.

This chain connects TRBV18 to TRBJ2-7, with TRBD1 matching over 7 bases. The CDR3 runs 13 residues. Unmatched junction bases numbered 1, after V lost 3 bases and J lost 2 bases. The germline gives CDR1 KGHSH, CDR2 LQKENI. The chain's CDR3 is CASSPGTAYEQYF. CDR3 DNA sequence: TGTGCCAGCTCACCTGGGACAGCCTACGAGCAGTACTTC. The whole variable domain, remainder taken from reference TRBV18 and TRBJ2-7, is NAGVMQNPRHLVRRRGQEARLRCSPMKGHSHVYWYRQLPEEGLKFMVYLQKENIIDESGMPKERFSAEFPKEGPSILRIQQVVRGDSAAYFCASSPGTAYEQYFGPGTRLTVT.

The chain has TRBV7-2 and TRBJ2-7; TRBD2 matches at 9 bases. Germline CDR1 SGHTA, CDR2 FQGNSA. V gave up 3 bases and J gave up 6 bases; unmatched junction bases: 6. This CDR3 comprises 14 residues. This chain's CDR3 is CASSLAGGPGEQYF. In DNA, the CDR3 is TGTGCCAGCAGCTTGGCGGGAGGGCCGGGCGAGCAGTACTTC. The variable domain in full, completed from reference TRBV7-2 and TRBJ2-7, reads GAGVSQSPSNKVTEKGKDVELRCDPISGHTALYWYRQSLGQGLEFLIYFQGNSAPDKSGLPSDRFSAERTGGSVSTLTIQRTQQEDSAVYLCASSLAGGPGEQYFGPGTRLTVT.

This chain links TRBV5-1 with TRBJ2-7, with 7 bases aligning to TRBD2. CDR3 size: 17 residues. Germline V CDR1 and CDR2: SGHRS, YFSETQ. With V trimmed by 3 bases and J by 4 bases, 16 bases remained unmatched. The CDR3 coding sequence is TGCGCCAGCAGCTCTGGCTCACTTCTAGCGGTCAAATACGAGCAGTACTTC. This codes for CASSSGSLLAVKYEQYF. Using reference TRBV5-1 and TRBJ2-7 for the parts outside the CDR3, the full variable domain is KAGVTQTPRYLIKTRGQQVTLSCSPISGHRSVSWYQQTPGQGLQFLFEYFSETQRNKGNFPGRFSGRQFSNSRSEMNVSTLELGDSALYLCASSSGSLLAVKYEQYFGPGTRLTVT.

The gene calls are TRBV5-4 and TRBJ2-3; TRBD1 agrees at 10 bases. The CDR3 runs 16 residues. Trimming took 1 base from V and 1 from J; bases not matched to a gene: 3. The germline gives CDR1 SGHNT, CDR2 YYREEE (reference sequence). The CDR3 region has the DNA TGTGCCAGCAGCTTGTGGGGGACAGGGGGCACAGATACGCAGTATTTT. Protein product: CASSLWGTGGTDTQYF.

The J gene is TRBJ1-2, the V gene TRBV28, with a possible D match to TRBD1 (6 bases). V gave up 5 bases and J gave up 0 bases, with 19 bases separating them. CDR1 MDHEN and CDR2 SYDVKM come from the germline V gene. The CDR3 totals 17 residues. The CDR3 DNA reads as TGTGCCAGCAGTCCCGGGGGGCAGCTAGTAACTAACTATGGCTACACCTTC. This gives the protein CASSPGGQLVTNYGYTF.

The V gene is TRBV11-2, the J gene TRBJ1-2; possibly TRBD1 for D (5 bases). This CDR3 has 14 residues. Germline V CDR1 and CDR2: SGHAT, FQNNGV. Trimming took 1 base from V and 3 from J, leaving 9 bases between them. CDR3 DNA sequence: TGTGCCAGCAGCTTAGGGGGGGAGTACTATGGCTACACCTTC. Translating it yields CASSLGGEYYGYTF. The whole variable domain, filled in from reference TRBV11-2 and TRBJ1-2, reads EAGVAQSPRYKIIEKRQSVAFWCNPISGHATLYWYQQILGQGPKLLIQFQNNGVVDDSQLPKDRFSAERLKGVDSTLKIQPAKLEDSAVYLCASSLGGEYYGYTFGSGTRLTVV.

The chain combines TRBV9 with TRBJ2-7; no clear D. This CDR3 region has 12 residues. The germline V and J ends were trimmed by 4 bases and 5 bases, with 10 bases remaining between them. CDR1 SGDLS and CDR2 YYNGEE come from the germline V gene. The chain's CDR3 is CASSPPSDEQYF. For the CDR3, the DNA is TGTGCCAGCAGCCCCCCTTCGGACGAGCAGTACTTC.

The V gene is TRBV6-5, the J gene TRBJ1-2; 8 nucleotides line up with TRBD1. The length of the CDR3 is 13 residues. Per the germline V gene, CDR1 is MNHEY and CDR2 is SVGAGI. V trimming: 6 bases; J trimming: 6 bases; junction bases outside the gene matches: 6. The CDR3: CASRPGGGDGYTF. DNA for the CDR3: TGTGCCAGCAGGCCAGGGGGCGGGGATGGCTACACCTTC.

The V and J genes are TRBV28 and TRBJ2-2, with 8 bases aligning to TRBD1. The V and J ends lost 6 bases and 6 bases, in that order; junction bases with no gene match: 9. Germline CDR1 and CDR2: MDHEN and SYDVKM. The CDR3 runs to 15 residues. The CDR3 reads CASRAGTGASGELFF. CDR3 nucleotides: TGTGCCAGCAGGGCCGGGACAGGAGCCTCCGGGGAGCTGTTTTTT.

The chain uses TRBV6-6 and TRBJ2-3, with 7 nucleotides matching TRBD1. The CDR3 has 14 amino acids. The germline gives CDR1 MNHNY, CDR2 SVGAGI (reference sequence). The trim removed 6 bases at V and 9 bases at J, leaving 12 bases unmatched. The CDR3 loop is CASSRPGQALTQYF. The CDR3 region has the DNA TGTGCCAGCAGCCGACCTGGACAGGCCTTGACGCAGTATTTT.

The chain uses TRBV30 and TRBJ2-7, with TRBD2 identical over 10 bases. This CDR3 is built from 14 residues. Germline lookup yields CDR1 GTSNPN and CDR2 SVGIG (reference sequence). With 1 base clipped from V and 6 bases from J, the junction kept 6 bases outside the gene matches. The CDR3 nucleotides are TGTGCCTGGAGTGGGAGCGGGAGGGCCTTCGAGCAGTACTTC. Its protein is CAWSGSGRAFEQYF.

The chain recombines TRBV19 with TRBJ2-3; TRBD1 might be the D (5 bases). V was clipped by 1 base and J by 2 bases, with 10 bases between them. Germline V CDR1 and CDR2: LNHDA, SQIVND (reference sequence). The CDR3 totals 15 residues. CDR3 protein: CASSIGGSDTDTQYF. The CDR3 nucleotides read TGTGCCAGTAGTATAGGGGGCAGTGACACAGATACGCAGTATTTT.

In its sample, this clone was seen once. The chain couples TRBV6-5 to TRBJ2-1; D is perhaps TRBD2 (6 bases). The CDR3 sequence is 15 residues long. Trimming took 2 bases from V and 7 from J, leaving 15 bases between them. Germline V gives CDR1 MNHEY, CDR2 SVGAGI. Written as DNA, the CDR3 is TGTGCCAGCAGTTACGTTCCCATTAGCGGAAATGAGCAGTTCTTC. This gives the protein CASSYVPISGNEQFF.

The chain carries TRBV5-1 and TRBJ1-6, with 8 bases matching TRBD1. CDR1 is SGHRS and CDR2 is YFSETQ in the germline V gene. V trimming: 5 bases; J trimming: 7 bases; junction bases outside the gene matches: 5. CDR3 length: 14 amino acids. The CDR3 loop reads CASRIDRGNSPLHF. The CDR3 DNA reads TGCGCCAGCAGGATAGACAGGGGCAATTCACCCCTCCACTTT.

The V call is TRBV6-5, the J call TRBJ2-2; D perhaps matches TRBD2 (5 bases). The V gene lost 7 bases and the J gene lost 8 bases, with 14 bases spanning the gap. From germline, CDR1 is MNHEY and CDR2 SVGAGI. This CDR3 has 13 amino acids. The CDR3 sequence: CASKIEGWGELFF. CDR3 coding DNA: TGTGCCAGCAAGATTGAGGGCTGGGGGGAGCTGTTTTTT.

This clone was observed once. This sequence joins TRBV27 and TRBJ2-2, with 10 bases matching TRBD2. V lost 3 bases and J lost 5; bases outside the gene matches: 6. CDR1 is MNHEY and CDR2 is SMNVEV in the germline V gene (reference sequence). CDR3 length equals 16 residues. The CDR3 DNA follows: TGTGCCAGCAGTTTTTGGCTAGCGGGAGAGACCGGGGAGCTGTTTTTT. Its translation: CASSFWLAGETGELFF.

For this clone: Within the sample, other DNA sequences also encode this same CDR3. V gene TRBV6-5 combines with J gene TRBJ1-1; 9 nucleotides line up with TRBD1. Germline V gene data show CDR1 as MNHEY and CDR2 as SVGAGI. Losses at the gene ends were 4 bases for V and 7 bases for J; bases not matched to a gene: 13. The CDR3 is 16 amino acids. The CDR3 here is CASSSGQGRFVGEAFF. Written as DNA, the CDR3 is TGTGCCAGCAGTTCCGGACAGGGGCGATTTGTTGGTGAAGCTTTCTTT.

This chain uses TRBV29-1 with TRBJ1-2; 8 bases agree with TRBD1. V lost 5 bases and J lost 7; bases outside the gene matches: 6. Germline lookup yields CDR1 SQVTM and CDR2 ANQGSEA. The CDR3 loop spans 12 amino acids. CDR3 sequence (DNA): TGCAGCGTTTTTCAGGGGGCAGGTGGCTACACCTTC. It encodes CSVFQGAGGYTF.

The chain is built from TRBV27 and TRBJ2-1; 8 nucleotides agree with TRBD2. The V gene end was trimmed by 11 bases and the J gene end by 1 base; junction bases not matched to a gene: 7. The germline V gene has CDR1 MNHEY and CDR2 SMNVEV (reference sequence). This CDR3 region has 14 residues. CDR3 nucleotides: TGTGCCGTCTTCGGGGGGGGGTCCTACAATGAGCAGTTCTTC. This sequence encodes CAVFGGGSYNEQFF.

The chain combines TRBV28 with TRBJ1-2, with D perhaps matching TRBD1 (5 bases). The CDR3 extends over 14 amino acids. V was shortened by 8 bases and J by 4 bases, with 17 bases between the two germline ends. Germline loops: CDR1 MDHEN, CDR2 SYDVKM. DNA for the CDR3: TGTGCCAGCCGGATATCGTCAGGGCCCTATGGCTACACCTTC. This translates into CASRISSGPYGYTF.

This chain connects TRBV27 to TRBJ1-1; D is unclear. The CDR3 has 13 residues. The V and J ends lost 2 bases and 7 bases respectively, with 11 bases between them. CDR1 and CDR2 from the germline V gene are MNHEY and SMNVEV (reference sequence). CDR3 DNA sequence: TGTGCCAGCAGTTTAGGGCCAGTCTATGAAGCTTTCTTT. Translated, it gives CASSLGPVYEAFF.

The chain links TRBV29-1 to TRBJ2-7; 7 bases fit TRBD2. Looked up from germline, CDR1 is SQVTM and CDR2 is ANQGSEA. The CDR3 runs 14 residues. Germline trimming cut 4 bases from V and 3 bases from J; bases unmatched to any gene: 9. CDR3 sequence: CSVALGGVSYEQYF. The CDR3 nucleotides are TGCAGCGTTGCCCTGGGGGGGGTCAGCTACGAGCAGTACTTC.